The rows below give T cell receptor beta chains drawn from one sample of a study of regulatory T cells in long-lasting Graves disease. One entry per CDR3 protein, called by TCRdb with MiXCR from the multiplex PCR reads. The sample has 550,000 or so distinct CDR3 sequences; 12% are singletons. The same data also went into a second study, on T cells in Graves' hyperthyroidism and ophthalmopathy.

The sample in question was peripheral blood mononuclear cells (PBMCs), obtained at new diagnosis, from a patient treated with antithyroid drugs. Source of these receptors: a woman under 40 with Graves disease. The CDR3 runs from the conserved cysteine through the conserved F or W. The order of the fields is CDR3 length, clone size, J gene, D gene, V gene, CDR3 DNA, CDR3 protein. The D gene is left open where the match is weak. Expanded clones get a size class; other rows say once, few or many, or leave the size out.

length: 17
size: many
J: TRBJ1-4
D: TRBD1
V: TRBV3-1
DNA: TGTGCCAGCAGATCCGGGACAGGTGCCTCTCGGGATGAAAAACTGTTTTTT
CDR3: CASRSGTGASRDEKLFF

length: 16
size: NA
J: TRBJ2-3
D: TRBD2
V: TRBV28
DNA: TGTGCCAGCAGGGGGATAGCGGGAGGGAGCACAGATACGCAGTATTTT
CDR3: CASRGIAGGSTDTQYF

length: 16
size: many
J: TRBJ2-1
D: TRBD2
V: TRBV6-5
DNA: TGTGCCAGCAGTTACGCGCCAAGGACTAGCGACAATGAGCAGTTCTTC
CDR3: CASSYAPRTSDNEQFF

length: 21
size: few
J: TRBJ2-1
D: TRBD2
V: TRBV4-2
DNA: TGTGCCAGCAGCCAAGTTCTTATACTAGCGGGAACGGTAGGACTCTACAATGAGCAGTTCTTC
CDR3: CASSQVLILAGTVGLYNEQFF

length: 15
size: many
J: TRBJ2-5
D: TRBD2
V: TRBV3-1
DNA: TGTGCCAGCAGCCAACGAGCGGGGATTCAAGAGACCCAGTACTTC
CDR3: CASSQRAGIQETQYF

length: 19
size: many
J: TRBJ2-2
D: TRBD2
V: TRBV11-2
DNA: TGTGCCAGCAGCCCGGGACTAGCGGGAGTACGGCTAGGCACCGGGGAGCTGTTTTTT
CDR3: CASSPGLAGVRLGTGELFF

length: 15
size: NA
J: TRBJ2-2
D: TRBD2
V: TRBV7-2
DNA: TGTGCCAGCAGCTCAGGGACTAGCGCTACCGGGGAGCTGTTTTTT
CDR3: CASSSGTSATGELFF

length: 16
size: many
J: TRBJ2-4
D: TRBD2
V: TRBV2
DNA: TGTGCCAGCGGAGGGCGACTAGCGGTAGCCAAAAACATTCAGTACTTC
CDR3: CASGGRLAVAKNIQYF

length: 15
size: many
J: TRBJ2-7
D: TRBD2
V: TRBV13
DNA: TGTGCCAGCAGCTTTATAGCGGGAGACGTATACGAGCAGTACTTC
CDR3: CASSFIAGDVYEQYF

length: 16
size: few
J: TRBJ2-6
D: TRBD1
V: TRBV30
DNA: TGTGCCTCTTCCGGGACAGGGTATACTGGGGCCAACGTCCTGACTTTC
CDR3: CASSGTGYTGANVLTF

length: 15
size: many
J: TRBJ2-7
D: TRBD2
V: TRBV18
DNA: TGTGCCAGCTCACCCTCACTAGCGGGAACCTACGAGCAGTACTTC
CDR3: CASSPSLAGTYEQYF

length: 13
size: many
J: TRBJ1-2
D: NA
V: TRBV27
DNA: TGTGCCAGCAGCCCCCTGGGGGTGAGGGGCTACACCTTC
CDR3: CASSPLGVRGYTF

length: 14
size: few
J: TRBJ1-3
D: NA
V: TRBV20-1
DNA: TGCAGTGCTAGCAGGGGAAGAGGTGGAAACACCATATATTTT
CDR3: CSASRGRGGNTIYF

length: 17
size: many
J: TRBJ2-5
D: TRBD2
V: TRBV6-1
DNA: TGTGCCAGCAACAATCTTGGGACTAGCGGGAGACCGGAGACCCAGTACTTC
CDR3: CASNNLGTSGRPETQYF

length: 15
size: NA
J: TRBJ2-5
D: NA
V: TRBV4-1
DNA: TGCGCCAGCAGCCAAGGGGCCCGTTACCAAGAGACCCAGTACTTC
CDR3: CASSQGARYQETQYF

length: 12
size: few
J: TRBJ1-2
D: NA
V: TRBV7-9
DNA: TGTGCCAGCAGCTTCGACAGCTATGGCTACACCTTC
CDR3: CASSFDSYGYTF

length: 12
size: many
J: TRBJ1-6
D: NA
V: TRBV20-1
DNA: TGCAGTGCTGAGGCAGCTGATTCACCCCTCCACTTT
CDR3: CSAEAADSPLHF

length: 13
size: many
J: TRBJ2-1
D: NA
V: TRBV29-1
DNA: TGCAGCGTTGTTGACAATACCTACAATGAGCAGTTCTTC
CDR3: CSVVDNTYNEQFF

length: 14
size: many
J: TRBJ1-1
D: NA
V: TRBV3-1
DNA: TGTGCCAGCAGCCAAGATGGGGGGCGGGTTGAAGCTTTCTTT
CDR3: CASSQDGGRVEAFF

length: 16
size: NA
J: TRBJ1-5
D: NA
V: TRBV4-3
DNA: TGCGCCAGCAGCCCGGGATGGGCGTTTGGTAATCAGCCCCAGCATTTT
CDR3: CASSPGWAFGNQPQHF

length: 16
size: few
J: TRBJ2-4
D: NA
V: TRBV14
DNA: TGTGCCAGCAGCCGAGGCGGAGTCATAGCCAAAAACATTCAGTACTTC
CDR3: CASSRGGVIAKNIQYF

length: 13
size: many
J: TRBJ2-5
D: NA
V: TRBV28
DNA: TGTGCCAGCAGCTGGGGCAGGCAAGAGACCCAGTACTTC
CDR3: CASSWGRQETQYF

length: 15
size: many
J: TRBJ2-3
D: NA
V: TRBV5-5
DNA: TGTGCCAGCAGCTTGAACGGTGTTGTATCAGATACGCAGTATTTT
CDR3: CASSLNGVVSDTQYF

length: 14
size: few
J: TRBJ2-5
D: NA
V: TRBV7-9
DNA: TGTGCCAGCAGCTTTAGGGCCCCCCGGGAGACCCAGTACTTC
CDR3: CASSFRAPRETQYF

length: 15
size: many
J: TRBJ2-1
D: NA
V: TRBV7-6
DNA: TGTGCCAGCAGCTTCGTCTCTGGGTCTAGGCGTGAGCAGTTCTTC
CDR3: CASSFVSGSRREQFF

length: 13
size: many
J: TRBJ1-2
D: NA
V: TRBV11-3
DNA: TGTGCCAGCAGCCTAGACATGGGACCGCACTACACCTTC
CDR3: CASSLDMGPHYTF

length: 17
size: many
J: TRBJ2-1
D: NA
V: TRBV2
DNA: TGTGCCAGCAGTGTACCCCTCCGACCGGTGGGTTACAATGAGCAGTTCTTC
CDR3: CASSVPLRPVGYNEQFF

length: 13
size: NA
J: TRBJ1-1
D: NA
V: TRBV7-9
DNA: TGTGCCAGCAGCCATCAGGGGAACACTGAAGCTTTCTTT
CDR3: CASSHQGNTEAFF

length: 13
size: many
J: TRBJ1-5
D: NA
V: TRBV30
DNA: TGTGCCTGGAGTTCAAGGGGGAATCAGCCCCAGCATTTT
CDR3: CAWSSRGNQPQHF

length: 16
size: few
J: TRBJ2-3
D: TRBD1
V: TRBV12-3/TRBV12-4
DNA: TGTGCCAGCAGTTTGGGCAAGGACAGGGGCCCAGATACGCAGTATTTT
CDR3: CASSLGKDRGPDTQYF

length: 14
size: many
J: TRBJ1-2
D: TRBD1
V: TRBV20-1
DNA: TGCAGTGCTAGAGATCATAAGGGGGCACTGGGCTACACCTTC
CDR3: CSARDHKGALGYTF

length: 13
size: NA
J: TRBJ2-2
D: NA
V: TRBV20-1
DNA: TGCAGTGCTAGACTAGTGCACACCGGGGAGCTGTTTTTT
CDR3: CSARLVHTGELFF

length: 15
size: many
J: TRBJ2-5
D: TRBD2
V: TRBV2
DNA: TGTGCCAGCAGTCGGACTAGCGGGAGTGGGGAGACCCAGTACTTC
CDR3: CASSRTSGSGETQYF

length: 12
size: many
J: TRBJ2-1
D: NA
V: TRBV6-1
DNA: TGTGCCAGCAGCCCGGGGAGGAATGAGCAGTTCTTC
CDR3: CASSPGRNEQFF

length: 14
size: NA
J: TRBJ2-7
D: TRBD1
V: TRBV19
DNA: TGTGCCAGTAATCCGGGACAGATTGCATCCGAGCAGTACTTC
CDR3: CASNPGQIASEQYF

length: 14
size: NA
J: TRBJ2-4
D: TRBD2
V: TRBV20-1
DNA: TGCAGTGGAGGGACTAGCGGAGGAGGGAACATTCAGTACTTC
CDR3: CSGGTSGGGNIQYF

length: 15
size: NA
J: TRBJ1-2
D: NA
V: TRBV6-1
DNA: TGTGCCAGCAGGACGCGGACGGGCAATAACTATGGCTACACCTTC
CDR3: CASRTRTGNNYGYTF

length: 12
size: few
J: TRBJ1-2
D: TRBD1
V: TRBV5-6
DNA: TGTGCCAGCTGGGCAGGGGGCTATGGCTACACCTTC
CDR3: CASWAGGYGYTF

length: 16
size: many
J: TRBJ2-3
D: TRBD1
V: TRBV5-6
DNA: TGTGCCAGCAGCTACGGACAGGGCTCCTTCACAGATACGCAGTATTTT
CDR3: CASSYGQGSFTDTQYF

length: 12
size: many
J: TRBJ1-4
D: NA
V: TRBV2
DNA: TGTGCCAGCAGCATCGTCGGTGAAAAACTGTTTTTT
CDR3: CASSIVGEKLFF

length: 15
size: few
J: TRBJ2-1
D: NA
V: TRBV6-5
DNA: TGTGCCAGCAGTTACTCGGACTACCGAGGCAATGAGCAGTTCTTC
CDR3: CASSYSDYRGNEQFF

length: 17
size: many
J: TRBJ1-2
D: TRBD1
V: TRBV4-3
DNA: TGCGCCAGCAGCCATGACAGGGGACTCCTCACTAACTATGGCTACACCTTC
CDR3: CASSHDRGLLTNYGYTF

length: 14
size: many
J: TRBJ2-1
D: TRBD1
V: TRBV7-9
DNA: TGTGCCAGCAGTTACCGACAGGGGGCGAATGAGCAGTTCTTC
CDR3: CASSYRQGANEQFF

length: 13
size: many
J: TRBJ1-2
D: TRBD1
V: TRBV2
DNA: TGTGCCAGCAGTCTACAGGGGGCGCTTGGCTACACCTTC
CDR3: CASSLQGALGYTF

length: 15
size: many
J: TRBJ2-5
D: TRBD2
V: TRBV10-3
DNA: TGTGCCATCAGTGGAGGACTAGCGGGCCAAGAGACCCAGTACTTC
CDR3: CAISGGLAGQETQYF

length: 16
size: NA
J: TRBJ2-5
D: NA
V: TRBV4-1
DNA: TGCGCCAGCAGCCAAGAAAGTAGCCTAGGCGCCGAGACCCAGTACTTC
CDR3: CASSQESSLGAETQYF

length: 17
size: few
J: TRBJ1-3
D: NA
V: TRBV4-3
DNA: TGCGCCAGCAGCCAAGATAGCCCGGGAATGGGAGGAAACACCATATATTTT
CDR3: CASSQDSPGMGGNTIYF

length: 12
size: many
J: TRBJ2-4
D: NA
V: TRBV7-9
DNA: TGTGCCAGCAGCCTGGAGGGCGACATTCAGTACTTC
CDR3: CASSLEGDIQYF

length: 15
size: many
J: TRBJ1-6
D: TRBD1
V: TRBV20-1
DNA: TGCAGTGCTAGAGATCCCGGACAGGGTAAATCACCCCTCCACTTT
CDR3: CSARDPGQGKSPLHF

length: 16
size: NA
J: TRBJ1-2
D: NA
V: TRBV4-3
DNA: TGCGCCAGCAGCCAAGATGGGTGGGGGGCGCTCCGTGGCTACACCTTC
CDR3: CASSQDGWGALRGYTF

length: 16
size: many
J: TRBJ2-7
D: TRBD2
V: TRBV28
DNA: TGTGCCAGCATGGAACCGGGACTAGCGGGGACGCACGAGCAGTACTTC
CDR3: CASMEPGLAGTHEQYF

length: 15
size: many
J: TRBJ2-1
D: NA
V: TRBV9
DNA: TGTGCCAGCAGCGTAGTTGCGGAACACTACAATGAGCAGTTCTTC
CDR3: CASSVVAEHYNEQFF

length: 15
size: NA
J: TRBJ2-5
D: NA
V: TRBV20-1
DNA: TGCAGTGCTAGTGGGGGGAGGAGTTTCCAAGAGACCCAGTACTTC
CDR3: CSASGGRSFQETQYF

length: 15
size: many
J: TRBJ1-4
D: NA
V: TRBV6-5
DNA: TGTGCCAGCAGTTCTCTTGGCGGAGGTATCGAAAAACTGTTTTTT
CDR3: CASSSLGGGIEKLFF

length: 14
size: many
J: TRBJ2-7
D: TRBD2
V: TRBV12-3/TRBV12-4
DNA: TGTGCCAGCACCCCCGGACTAGCGCCAGGGGAGCAGTACTTC
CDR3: CASTPGLAPGEQYF

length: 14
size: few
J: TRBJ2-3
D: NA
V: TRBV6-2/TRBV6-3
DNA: TGTGCCAGCAGTTACTCTTTCGGCACAGATACGCAGTATTTT
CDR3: CASSYSFGTDTQYF

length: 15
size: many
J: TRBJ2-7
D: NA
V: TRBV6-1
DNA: TGTGCCAGCAGTGAGGGGGGACATGGGTTTTACGAGCAGTACTTC
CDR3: CASSEGGHGFYEQYF